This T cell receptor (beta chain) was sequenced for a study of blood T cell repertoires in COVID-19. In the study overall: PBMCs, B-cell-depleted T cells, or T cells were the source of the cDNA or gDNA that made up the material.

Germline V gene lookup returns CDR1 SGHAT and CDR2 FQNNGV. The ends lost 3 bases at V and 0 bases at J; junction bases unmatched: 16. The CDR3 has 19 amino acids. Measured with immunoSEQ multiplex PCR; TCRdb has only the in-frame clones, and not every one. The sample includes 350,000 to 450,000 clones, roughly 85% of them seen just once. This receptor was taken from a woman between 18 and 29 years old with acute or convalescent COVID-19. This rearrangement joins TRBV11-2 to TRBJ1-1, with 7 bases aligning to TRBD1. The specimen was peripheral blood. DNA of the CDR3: TGTGCCAGCAGCTTCTACTCCGGGACAGCGGGCATGATGAACACTGAAGCTTTCTTT. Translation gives CASSFYSGTAGMMNTEAFF. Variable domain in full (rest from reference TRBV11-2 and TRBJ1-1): EAGVAQSPRYKIIEKRQSVAFWCNPISGHATLYWYQQILGQGPKLLIQFQNNGVVDDSQLPKDRFSAERLKGVDSTLKIQPAKLEDSAVYLCASSFYSGTAGMMNTEAFFGQGTRLTVV.